This T cell receptor (beta chain) was sequenced in a study of blood T cell repertoires in COVID-19. Looking at the study overall: Sample material is recorded as cDNA or gDNA derived from T cells, B-cell-depleted T cells, or PBMCs.

Only in-frame clones appear in the TCRdb table, and some are missing; sequencing was by immunoSEQ multiplex PCR. The repertoire holds about 150,000 clones, with approximately 90% as singletons. CDR3 length: 15 residues. J was trimmed by 7 bases and V by 0 bases; bases with no gene match: 6. CDR1 and CDR2 (germline): SGHKS, YYEKEE (reference sequence). Source material: peripheral blood. The chain employs TRBV5-5 and TRBJ2-7; the match to TRBD2 covers 11 bases. The sequence derives from a man aged 18 to 35 with COVID-19, enrolled during active disease. CDR3 nucleotides: TGTGCCAGCAGCTTGGTACTAGCGGGAGCAGGGGAGCAGTACTTC. This sequence encodes CASSLVLAGAGEQYF.